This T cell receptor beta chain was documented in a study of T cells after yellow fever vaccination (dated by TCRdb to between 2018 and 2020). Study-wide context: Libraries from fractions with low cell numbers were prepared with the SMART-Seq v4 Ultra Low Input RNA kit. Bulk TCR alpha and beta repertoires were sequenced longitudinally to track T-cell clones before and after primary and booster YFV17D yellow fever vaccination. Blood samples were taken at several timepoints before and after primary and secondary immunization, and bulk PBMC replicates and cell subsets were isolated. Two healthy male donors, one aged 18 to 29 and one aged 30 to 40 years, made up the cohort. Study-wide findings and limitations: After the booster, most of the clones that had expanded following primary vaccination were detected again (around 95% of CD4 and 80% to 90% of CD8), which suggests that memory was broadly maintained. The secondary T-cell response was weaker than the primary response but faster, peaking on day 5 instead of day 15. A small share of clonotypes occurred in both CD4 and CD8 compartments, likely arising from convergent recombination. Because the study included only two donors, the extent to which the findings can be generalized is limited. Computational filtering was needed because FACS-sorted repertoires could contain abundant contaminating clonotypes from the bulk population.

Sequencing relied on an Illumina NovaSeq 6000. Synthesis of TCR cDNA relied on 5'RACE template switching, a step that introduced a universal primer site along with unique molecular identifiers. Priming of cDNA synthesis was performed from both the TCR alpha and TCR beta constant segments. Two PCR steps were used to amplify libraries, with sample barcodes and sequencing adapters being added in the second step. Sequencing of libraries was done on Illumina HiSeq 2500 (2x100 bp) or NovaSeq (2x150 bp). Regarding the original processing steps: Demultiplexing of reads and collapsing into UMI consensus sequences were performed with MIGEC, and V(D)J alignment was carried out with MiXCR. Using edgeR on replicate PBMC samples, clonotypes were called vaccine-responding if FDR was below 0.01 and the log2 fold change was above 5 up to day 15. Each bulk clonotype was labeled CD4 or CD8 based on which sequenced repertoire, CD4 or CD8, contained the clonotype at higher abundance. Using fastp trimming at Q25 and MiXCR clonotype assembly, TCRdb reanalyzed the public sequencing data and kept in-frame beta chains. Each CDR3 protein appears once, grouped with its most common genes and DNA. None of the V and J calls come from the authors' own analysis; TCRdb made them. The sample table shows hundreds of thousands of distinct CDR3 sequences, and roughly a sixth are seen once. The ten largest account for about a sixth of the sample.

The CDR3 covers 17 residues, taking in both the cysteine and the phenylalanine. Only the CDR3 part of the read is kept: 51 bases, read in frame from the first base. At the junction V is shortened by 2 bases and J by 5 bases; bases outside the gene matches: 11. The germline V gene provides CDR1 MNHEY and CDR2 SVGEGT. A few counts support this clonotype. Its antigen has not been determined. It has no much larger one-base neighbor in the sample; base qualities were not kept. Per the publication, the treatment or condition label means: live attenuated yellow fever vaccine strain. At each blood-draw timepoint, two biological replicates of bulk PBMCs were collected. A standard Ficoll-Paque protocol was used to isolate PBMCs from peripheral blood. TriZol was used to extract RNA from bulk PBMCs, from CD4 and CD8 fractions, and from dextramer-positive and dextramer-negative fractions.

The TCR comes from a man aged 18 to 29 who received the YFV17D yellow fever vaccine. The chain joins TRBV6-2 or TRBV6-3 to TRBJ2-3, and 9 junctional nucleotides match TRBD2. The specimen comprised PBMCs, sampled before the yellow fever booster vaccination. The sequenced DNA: TGTGCCAGCAGTTACCTCGCCAGCGGGGGGACTGGAGATACGCAGTATTTT. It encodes CASSYLASGGTGDTQYF.